This T cell receptor (beta chain) stems from a study of Tregs in tolerant kidney transplant recipients. TCRdb keeps only in-frame clones here, not all; method: immunoSEQ multiplex PCR. The top ten clones hold approximately 0.37% of a sample with tens of thousands of clones, 75% to 95% of them seen once. The germline V and J ends were trimmed by 2 bases and 5 bases, with 14 bases remaining between them. Germline CDR1 is SGHRS and CDR2 is YFSETQ. The CDR3 is made up of 14 amino acids. A word on this clone: Its specificity is not known.

Whole-study findings and limits: The most relevant donor-specific Treg TCRbeta repertoire apparently came from expansion with activated donor B cells.

CD4+CD25+CD127- Tregs, CD4+CD25- non-Tregs, CD4 and CD8 cells were sorted. Thawed PBMCs were rested overnight at 37°C with 150 to 200 IU/ml IL-2 before regulatory T cell sorting. This TCR was recovered from a human donor who received a combined kidney and bone marrow transplant. Sequences were derived from Tregs from blood, sampled before the transplant. The V and J genes are TRBV5-1 and TRBJ2-7, with D possibly being TRBD1 (6 bases). The CDR3 DNA reads as TGCGCCAGCAGCTTTGGCACAGGGACCCACGAGCAGTACTTC. Translated, it gives CASSFGTGTHEQYF. Combining the CDR3 with reference TRBV5-1 and TRBJ2-7 gives the whole variable domain KAGVTQTPRYLIKTRGQQVTLSCSPISGHRSVSWYQQTPGQGLQFLFEYFSETQRNKGNFPGRFSGRQFSNSRSEMNVSTLELGDSALYLCASSFGTGTHEQYFGPGTRLTVT.